The entry below describes one T cell receptor beta chain. Original methodology: For nucleated cells, counts were estimated from reference gene primer amplification. The data were produced by immunoSEQ multiplex PCR, yet TCRdb's version contains in-frame clones alone and is incomplete. The V and J calls and the clone size are those of that table, but D and trimming were determined from the DNA. Here the sample spans about 130,000 clones, over 75% being singletons. Per the germline V gene, CDR1 is SGHTA and CDR2 is FQGNSA. The V and J ends lost 5 bases and 9 bases, in that order; junction bases with no gene match: 15. The CDR3 has 16 residues. This sample was included in a study of blood T cell repertoires in COVID-19. Study context: The origin of the acute and convalescent COVID-19 samples was the United States, Italy and Spain. PBMCs, B-cell-depleted T cells, or T cells provided the cDNA or gDNA that made up the material.

This TCR came from an elderly woman with acute or convalescent COVID-19. Sequences were obtained from peripheral blood. The chain has TRBV7-2 and TRBJ1-2, with 10 bases lining up with TRBD1. CDR3 protein: CASSRTATGQGIRYTF. In DNA form, the CDR3 reads TGTGCCAGCAGCCGGACGGCCACGGGACAGGGGATACGCTACACCTTC.